This T cell receptor beta chain stems from a study of T cell responses to AZD1222 COVID-19 vaccine. The CDR3 loop spans 15 amino acids. V was pared by 8 bases and J by 4 bases, with 20 bases between. CDR1 and CDR2 from the germline V gene are SGHAT and FQNNGV. Measured with immunoSEQ multiplex PCR; TCRdb has only the in-frame clones, and not every one. The data show under 150,000 clones, less than 95% seen once. The receptor comes from an adult in good health. Sample: peripheral blood, taken on day 0 of AZD1222 vaccination. V gene TRBV11-2 combines with J gene TRBJ1-2, with D unresolved. The CDR3 loop is CASHSSGGPVYGYTF. The CDR3 coding sequence is TGTGCCAGCCACAGCTCGGGAGGACCTGTCTATGGCTACACCTTC.